This TCR beta chain comes out of a study of cytomegalovirus exposure and HLA in healthy donors (dated by TCRdb to 2016 to 2017). At the level of the whole study: An earlier analysis of approximately 640 of the donors reported approximately 270 Gb of sequence data and 100 million to 130 million unique TCR beta sequences from roughly 180 million T cells. Among around 400 genotyped donors of the cohort, an average of roughly 240,000 unique TCR beta nucleotide sequences were sequenced per donor, roughly a sixth of them non-productive. Rather than drawing on any new phenotypic data, the later analysis identified candidate immune exposures from TCR beta sequences and the way those sequences occurred across donors. A later genetic analysis took genome-wide SNP genotypes for about three fifths of the 666 donors and used that subset as a discovery cohort. An early release covering roughly 580 HLA-typed donors comprised about 300 gigabases of sequencing data and tens of millions of unique TCR sequences. Roughly 5 DR-DQ haplotypes were handled as single units for association and clustering, since linkage in the cohort was strong. Donor age, sex, ethnicity and CMV serostatus were compiled together with the repertoire data. To predict cytomegalovirus infection status, the study combined high-throughput TCR immunosequencing, statistical association of individual TCRs with disease status, and machine learning. An earlier analysis of 587 of the donors used high-throughput TCR beta sequencing to judge whether each TCR beta V gene segment behaved as functional or pseudogenic. Among the roughly 410 genotyped donors, approximately 82% belonged to the genetic ancestry cluster associated with self-reported Caucasian donors. The number of donors typed differed by locus, with about 629-640 for A, B, C, DRB1 and DQB1, over 500 for DQA1, over 600 for DPA1, and 450 to 480 for DPB1. Class I and class II HLA loci were covered by the typing at four-digit resolution. Using immunosequencing, the study profiled T cell repertoires from approximately 700 subjects and related those repertoires to cytomegalovirus serostatus. In a later analysis, previously published TCR beta repertoires from fewer than 750 donors were re-analyzed and high-resolution HLA genotyping was added so that TCR occurrence patterns could be studied. The study aimed to test whether cataloging public T cell receptors could reveal signatures of past pathogen exposure. All discovery cohort repertoires had been generated using a single sequencing platform. A separate validation cohort of about 110 different subjects was used in addition to the roughly 620-subject first cohort.

CDR1 and CDR2 (SEHNR, FQNEAQ) derive from the germline V gene (reference sequence). From the cysteine up to the phenylalanine, the CDR3 has a length of 13 residues. Only the CDR3 DNA is retained, 39 bases long and in frame from the first base. Libraries were made using the immunoSEQ multiplex PCR assay. The multiplex PCR relied on a mix of 60 forward primers for TCR Vbeta segments and 13 reverse primers for TCR Jbeta segments. The CDR3 region of rearranged TCR beta genes was amplified from genomic DNA by a multiplex PCR assay. Amplified TCR beta libraries were sequenced as 87-base-pair reads on the Illumina HiSeq System. As for the original processing: A later analysis tallied approximately 87 million unique TCR beta chains across the approximately 670 repertoires, and about 10 million of those chains were shared by two or more donors. Raw reads were error-corrected and collapsed into unique sequences with a nearest-neighbor algorithm that merged closely related sequences to remove PCR and sequencing errors. V, D and J gene segments were assigned by aligning CDR3 sequences to IMGT reference sequences. For a sequence to be retained, a match of at least six nucleotides was required to both a V gene segment and a J gene segment. Rearrangements were classified as productive when the CDR3 lacked stop codons and remained in frame with V and J, and all other rearrangements were classified as non-productive. CDR3 was defined by IMGT convention, running from the second conserved V-encoded cysteine to the conserved J-encoded phenylalanine. In an earlier analysis of just under 600 of the donors, sequences lacking an unambiguous match to a single V gene segment were excluded. An earlier analysis of approximately 590 of the donors called V segments functional above 56.7% productive rearrangements and segregating when the between-donor standard deviation exceeded 5%. A statistical classification framework was built to diagnose cytomegalovirus status from the catalog of TCR beta chain sequences. In a later analysis, V and J genes were assigned by comparing TCR nucleotide sequences against IMGT/GENE-DB human TR gene sequences. A later analysis assigned CDR3 sequences and most-parsimonious VDJ recombination scenarios with the TCRdist pipeline. In a later analysis, every TCR beta chain was defined by the combination of its CDR3 amino acid sequence and its V-gene family, and reads without a unique V-gene family were dropped. As a way to deal with suspected cross-contamination and a sequencing artifact, a later analysis dropped roughly 620 nucleotide sequences that were highly shared and had low generation probability. For each public chain, a later analysis derived a clonal expansion index from normalized ranks of inferred template counts within each repertoire. In a later analysis, generation probabilities were computed using a VDJ recombination model fitted to out-of-frame rearrangements, and the results were checked against IGoR. In a later analysis, hypergeometric tests were used to score TCR-TCR, TCR-HLA and TCR-CMV co-occurrence, with a repertoire-size bias correction applied to TCR pairs. To estimate false discovery rates, a later analysis permuted the HLA or CMV assignments 20 times. In a later analysis, co-occurring TCRs were grouped using DBSCAN, and TCRdist sequence similarity was added for clustering within HLA-allele-positive subsets. Co-occurrence clustering excluded repertoires with fewer than 30,000 or more than 120,000 public chains, plus five with anomalous nucleotide sharing. TCRdb limited this immuneACCESS table to in-frame rearrangements with V and J called. A share of clones is missing; checked studies link under half to unresolved V genes, and the rest is unexplained. V, J and clone size are taken as reported in that table, and D and trimming were inferred from the DNA itself. The sample has about 94,000 clones on record, around three fifths of them singletons. The top ten hold about 3.9% of the sample.

The cohort consisted of 650 to 850 healthy bone marrow donors. All cohort members were sampled while nominally healthy, although unrecorded immune exposures were likely present. The donor tested CMV seronegative and was one of the 352 seronegative cohort members. Each donor provided a peripheral blood sample, and peripheral blood mononuclear cells were used for TCR beta sequencing. Genomic DNA was extracted from the blood cell samples with the Qiagen DNeasy Blood Extraction Kit. Concerning this clone: This receptor's antigen is unknown. Compared with germline, one end of the junction differs, possibly owing to a read error.

Findings and caveats that apply to the study as a whole: A later analysis found that most CMV-associated TCR beta chains appeared HLA-restricted, with HLA associations seemingly driven largely by CMV exposure. The study gave a list of around 170 TCR beta chains associated with cytomegalovirus. For the cohort, immune exposure information was limited to CMV serostatus. Cytomegalovirus status was reported to be diagnosed by the classifier with high specificity and sensitivity in both the original and validation cohorts. This cohort had only TCR beta chains sequenced, and the lack of alpha or paired-chain data limited which features could be detected. In a later genetic analysis, a missense DCLRE1C variant was associated with V-gene and J-gene trimming of TCR beta chains, and the association was replicated in an independent cohort. An earlier analysis of some 560 of the donors showed that most TCR beta V segments appeared in productive rearrangements either about 90% or about 30% of the time, which broadly matched IMGT annotations. A later analysis found that HLA-associated TCR beta chains were more clonally expanded and had lower generation probabilities than equally common non-associated chains. A further reported finding was that TCR beta sequences accurately predicted the HLA-A and HLA-B alleles for most subjects in the first cohort. According to a later genetic analysis, donors in an Asian-associated ancestry cluster had fewer N-insertions in productive TCRs than the roughly 670-donor mean. Strong co-occurrence of HLA alleles, especially DR and DQ, made assigning TCR associations to individual alleles difficult. Because some donors lacked HLA typing at each locus, the association tests relied only on the typed subset. A later analysis associated 15,000 to 20,000 TCR beta sequences with specific HLA alleles at a false discovery rate of 0.05. In vitro tests confirmed that three of the cytomegalovirus-associated TCR beta chains recognize cytomegalovirus antigens. According to a later analysis, parvovirus B19, influenza, CMV and Epstein-Barr virus appeared linked to several top co-occurrence clusters. According to the authors, the approach could potentially be generalized to other disease states and immunological phenotypes. Some 16 rarely observed V segments, including chromosome 9 orphons, were excluded from the earlier analysis of some 590 of the donors because counts were too low. While some public TCRs were present in many individuals, most TCR sequences turned up only very rarely across donors. A later analysis found that TCR association rates varied across HLA loci, with DRB1 alleles showing the most associated TCRs and HLA-C alleles the fewest. Correlated functional status among segregating V segments might reflect linkage disequilibrium, but an unknown experimental factor could not be ruled out. A group of highly shared sequence variants was considered likely to be a technical artifact of the sequencing pipeline. Because the 87-base-pair reads could not distinguish some IMGT-functional V segments, including TRBV6-2 and TRBV6-3, those segments were excluded. Presence/absence analyses assumed roughly uniform sequencing depth across donors, an assumption that may not hold.

Sequences were obtained from PBMCs. The sequence is built from TRBV7-9 and TRBJ2-5, with a weak D call of TRBD1 (6 bases match). This sequence originates from a man between 25 and 39 years old in good health and CMV-seronegative. Here is the DNA: TGTTCCAGCCACAGGGTTTCCCAAGAGACCCAGTACTTC. It translates to CSSHRVSQETQYF.